A selection of T cell receptor beta chains follows, all from one sample in a study of blood T cell repertoires in COVID-19. Using immunoSEQ multiplex PCR, the repertoire was profiled, and TCRdb retains in-frame clones only, with some absent. Of a few hundred thousand clones in the sample, about 90% are singletons; the top ten hold 7.8%. Sequencing was performed on peripheral blood. All receptors derive from a woman aged 50 to 60 who had recovered from COVID-19. The CDR3 runs from the conserved cysteine through the conserved F or W. Not every row has a clone size; where given, it reads once, few, many or a size class.

j_gene | abundance | v_gene | CDR3aa
TRBJ1-2 | - | TRBV7-8 | CASSLEMVRAGYTF
TRBJ2-7 | - | TRBV6-5 | CASRPPGQGREQYF
TRBJ2-6 | - | TRBV2 | CASSEQASGANVLTF
TRBJ1-5 | - | TRBV20-1 | CSASWGPSNQPQHF
TRBJ1-1 | once | TRBV7-2 | CASSLGGPEAFF
TRBJ2-7 | - | TRBV7-7 | CASSSNTGIGNEQYF
TRBJ2-2 | - | TRBV28 | CASSPGPQNTGELFF
TRBJ2-1 | - | TRBV28 | CASSQSGEQFF
TRBJ2-4 | - | TRBV7-2 | CASSPRTAGRGNIQYF
TRBJ2-1 | few | TRBV2 | CASSRGQGRGEQFF
TRBJ2-3 | - | TRBV11-2 | CASSLRGRASFIDTQYF
TRBJ1-2 | - | TRBV24-1 | CATSKGAALGGYGYTF
TRBJ1-5 | few | TRBV19 | CASMSRQGAREPQHF
TRBJ2-3 | once | TRBV4-2 | CASSQSIGTSGSHTQYF
TRBJ2-5 | few | TRBV4-1 | CASSQEAGASGAQETQYF
TRBJ1-1 | - | TRBV5-1 | CASSLEGRGTYTEAFF
TRBJ2-6 | - | TRBV27 | CASSRRSLSGANVLTF
TRBJ2-1 | - | TRBV13 | CASLASGSYNEQFF
TRBJ2-5 | - | TRBV9 | CASSPHPGGLFQETQYF
TRBJ1-2 | - | TRBV6-5 | CASRYSGGGYTF
TRBJ1-1 | - | TRBV2 | CASSDQGSGTEAFF
TRBJ2-3 | once | TRBV5-1 | CASSSNAGTSGTDTQYF
TRBJ2-1 | once | TRBV25-1 | CASTRDRGLYNEQFF
TRBJ1-5 | - | TRBV4-1 | CASRGTGNNQPQHF
TRBJ2-2 | - | TRBV5-4 | CASSNTQNTGELFF
TRBJ1-5 | - | TRBV6-2/TRBV6-3 | CASSRGQYSNQPQHF
TRBJ1-2 | - | TRBV30 | CACHPTGSYGYTF
TRBJ2-5 | once | TRBV7-7 | CASSPTTGSPPGTQYF
TRBJ2-2 | - | TRBV15 | CATRGGDRASGELFF